Below, 13 T cell receptor beta chains from the same sample are listed, as sequenced in a study of shared clonotypes between healthy human individuals. Method: immunoSEQ multiplex PCR; TCRdb's copy keeps in-frame clones and lacks some. The table includes 2 million to 2.5 million clones, roughly 93% detected once. Sequenced material: naive CD4+ T cells from PBMCs. The subset denotes: CD45RA+ positively selected. These receptors were collected from a man aged 18 to 29 in good health. Some clones in this sample may be carry-over from other donors' samples.

The V and J genes are TRBV9 and TRBJ2-2; D may be TRBD1 or TRBD2 (5 bases each). Looked up from germline, CDR1 is SGDLS and CDR2 is YYNGEE. This CDR3 spans 17 amino acids. V shed 0 bases and J shed 3 bases, with 15 bases lying between them. The CDR3 region has the DNA TGTGCCAGCAGCGTAGGATATCTGGGACGCGACACCGGGGAGCTGTTTTTT. Translation gives CASSVGYLGRDTGELFF.

The CDR3 sequence is CSVGGLAQSSYEQYF. CDR3 bases: TGCAGCGTTGGTGGGCTAGCCCAAAGCTCCTACGAGCAGTACTTC. The V call is TRBV29-1, the J call TRBJ2-7; D possibly corresponds to TRBD2 (5 bases). The CDR3 sequence is 15 residues long. The germline V gene has CDR1 SQVTM and CDR2 ANQGSEA. Trimming took 4 bases from V and 0 from J, leaving 16 bases between them.

This chain links TRBV5-1 with TRBJ2-7; TRBD2 agrees at 10 bases. Trimming removed 0 bases from V and 3 bases from J; junction bases left unmatched: 6. In germline, CDR1 is SGHRS, CDR2 YFSETQ. The CDR3 has 16 residues. CDR3 protein: CASSLALAGVIYEQYF. In nucleotides, the CDR3 is TGCGCCAGCAGCTTGGCCCTAGCGGGAGTAATCTACGAGCAGTACTTC.

The chain joins TRBV25-1 to TRBJ2-5; 9 nucleotides match TRBD1. The J segment lost 0 bases and the V segment lost 11 bases, leaving 7 bases of the junction unmatched. CDR3 length: 14 residues. Germline V lookup: CDR1 MGHDK, CDR2 SYGVNS. CDR3 sequence (DNA): TGTGCCCTTTCCCGGGACAGGGACCAAGAGACCCAGTACTTC. As protein: CALSRDRDQETQYF. Filled out from reference TRBV25-1 and TRBJ2-5, the complete variable domain reads EADIYQTPRYLVIGTGKKITLECSQTMGHDKMYWYQQDPGMELHLIHYSYGVNSTEKGDLSSESTVSRIRTEHFPLTLESARPSHTSQYLCALSRDRDQETQYFGPGTRLLVL.

V gene TRBV15 combines with J gene TRBJ2-7; unclear D gene. Between the trimmed V and J ends, which lost 3 bases and 0 bases, there was a span of 12 bases. The CDR3 sequence is 15 residues long. Germline loops: CDR1 LNHNV, CDR2 YYDKDF (reference sequence). The CDR3 nucleotides read TGTGCCACCAGCAGGGAACGAACGGGCTCCTACGAGCAGTACTTC. Its translation is CATSRERTGSYEQYF.

The rearrangement joins TRBV7-8 to TRBJ2-1, with D possibly TRBD1 on 6 matching bases. There are 13 residues in the CDR3. Trimming left V 4 bases short and J 6 bases short, with 10 bases between. Germline CDR1 is SGHVS and CDR2 is FQNEAQ. CDR3 nucleotides: TGTGCCAGCAGCTCTAGACAGGTCAATGAGCAGTTCTTC. Translating it yields CASSSRQVNEQFF.

The chain couples TRBV11-2 to TRBJ2-6; 7 bases fit TRBD1. The CDR3 runs to 17 residues. J was trimmed by 1 base and V by 5 bases; bases with no gene match: 8. Per germline, CDR1 SGHAT and CDR2 FQNNGV. CDR3 coding DNA: TGTGCCAGCAGCCATCTGGGACAGCCATCTGGGGCCAACGTCCTGACTTTC. Translation: CASSHLGQPSGANVLTF.

The chain has TRBV28 and TRBJ1-2; D not certain. The CDR3 spans 14 residues. Trimming stripped 5 bases from V and 5 bases from J, with 15 bases between. CDR1 MDHEN and CDR2 SYDVKM come from the germline V gene. For the CDR3, the DNA is TGTGCCAGCAGTGCGTCCCCGCATCTTTATGGCTACACCTTC. Translation: CASSASPHLYGYTF.

The chain links TRBV9 to TRBJ1-1; 11 nucleotides agree with TRBD1. Germline V gives CDR1 SGDLS, CDR2 YYNGEE. There are 15 residues in the CDR3. The J segment lost 4 bases and the V segment lost 4 bases, leaving 6 bases of the junction unmatched. CDR3 sequence (DNA): TGTGCCAGCAGCTCCCGGACAGGGGGCACCACTGAAGCTTTCTTT. This sequence encodes CASSSRTGGTTEAFF.

This clone was recorded once. The V call is TRBV18, the J call TRBJ1-2; D is possibly TRBD1 (5 bases). The CDR3 runs 15 residues. Trimming shortened V by 2 bases and J by 0 bases, and 10 bases separated the two germline ends. Looked up from germline, CDR1 is KGHSH and CDR2 is LQKENI. CDR3 DNA sequence: TGTGCCAGCTCACCAGGGGCCAGCCCTAACTATGGCTACACCTTC. The encoded protein is CASSPGASPNYGYTF.

On this clone: At the DNA level, this CDR3 is encoded by other sequences in the same sample as well. The chain links TRBV6-5 to TRBJ1-1, with D hard to call. Germline CDR1 and CDR2: MNHEY and SVGAGI. The CDR3 extends over 13 amino acids. Between the trimmed V and J ends, which lost 2 bases and 1 base, there was a span of 5 bases. For the CDR3, the DNA is TGTGCCAGCAGTTACACTCGGAACACTGAAGCTTTCTTT. This gives the protein CASSYTRNTEAFF.

This clone was seen just once. The gene calls are TRBV2 and TRBJ2-5, with TRBD2 identical over 7 bases. In germline, CDR1 is SNHLY, CDR2 FYNNEI. V shed 4 bases and J 2 bases; nucleotides not matched to a gene: 4. The CDR3 has 14 amino acids. The CDR3, as DNA: TGTGCCAGCAGTGGCCCGGGAGGACAAGAGACCCAGTACTTC. This translates into CASSGPGGQETQYF.

The chain recombines TRBV11-2 with TRBJ2-7; 13 positions agree with TRBD2. After removal of 4 bases from V and 1 base from J, the junction contained 1 base not matched to a gene. The germline V gene has CDR1 SGHAT and CDR2 FQNNGV. The CDR3 length is 15 residues. CDR3 residues: CASSWTSGSSYEQYF. The CDR3 bases are TGTGCCAGCAGCTGGACTAGCGGGAGTTCCTACGAGCAGTACTTC.